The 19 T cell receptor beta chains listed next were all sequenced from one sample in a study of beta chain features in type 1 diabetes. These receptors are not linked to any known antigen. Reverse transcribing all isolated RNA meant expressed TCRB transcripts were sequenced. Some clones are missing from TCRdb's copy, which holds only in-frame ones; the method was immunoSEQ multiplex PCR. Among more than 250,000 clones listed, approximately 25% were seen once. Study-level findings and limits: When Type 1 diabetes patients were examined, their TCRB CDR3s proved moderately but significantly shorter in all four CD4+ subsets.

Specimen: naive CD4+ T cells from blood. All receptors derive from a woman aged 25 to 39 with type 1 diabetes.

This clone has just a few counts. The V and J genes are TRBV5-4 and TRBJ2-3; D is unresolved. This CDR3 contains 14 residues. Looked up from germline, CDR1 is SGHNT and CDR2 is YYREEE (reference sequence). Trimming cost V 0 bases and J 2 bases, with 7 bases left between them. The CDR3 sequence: CASSLGRNTDTQYF. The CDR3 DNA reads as TGTGCCAGCAGCTTGGGCAGAAACACAGATACGCAGTATTTT.

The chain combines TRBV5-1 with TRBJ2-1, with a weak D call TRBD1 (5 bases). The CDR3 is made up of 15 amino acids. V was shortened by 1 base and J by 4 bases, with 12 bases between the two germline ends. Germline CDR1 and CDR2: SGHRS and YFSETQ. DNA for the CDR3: TGCGCCAGCAGCTTGCCGGCAGGGCCATACAATGAGCAGTTCTTC. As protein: CASSLPAGPYNEQFF.

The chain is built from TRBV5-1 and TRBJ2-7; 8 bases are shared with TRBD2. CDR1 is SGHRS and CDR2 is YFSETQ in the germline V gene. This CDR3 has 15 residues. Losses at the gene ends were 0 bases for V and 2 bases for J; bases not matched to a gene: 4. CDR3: CASSLEGAGAYEQYF. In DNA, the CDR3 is TGCGCCAGCAGCTTGGAAGGAGCGGGGGCCTACGAGCAGTACTTC. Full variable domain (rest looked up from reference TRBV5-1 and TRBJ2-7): KAGVTQTPRYLIKTRGQQVTLSCSPISGHRSVSWYQQTPGQGLQFLFEYFSETQRNKGNFPGRFSGRQFSNSRSEMNVSTLELGDSALYLCASSLEGAGAYEQYFGPGTRLTVT.

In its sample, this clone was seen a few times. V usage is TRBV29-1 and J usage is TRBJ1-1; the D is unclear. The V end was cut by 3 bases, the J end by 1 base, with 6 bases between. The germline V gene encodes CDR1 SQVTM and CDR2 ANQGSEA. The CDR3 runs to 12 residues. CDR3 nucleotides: TGCAGCGTTGATACAGAGAACACTGAAGCTTTCTTT. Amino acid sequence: CSVDTENTEAFF. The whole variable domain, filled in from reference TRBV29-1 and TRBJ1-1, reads SAVISQKPSRDICQRGTSLTIQCQVDSQVTMMFWYRQQPGQSLTLIATANQGSEATYESGFVIDKFPISRPNLTFSTLTVSNMSPEDSSIYLCSVDTENTEAFFGQGTRLTVV.

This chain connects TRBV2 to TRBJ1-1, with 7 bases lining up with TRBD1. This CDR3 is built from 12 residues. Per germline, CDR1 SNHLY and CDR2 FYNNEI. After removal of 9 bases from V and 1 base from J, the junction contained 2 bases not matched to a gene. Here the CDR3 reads CARQGPNTEAFF. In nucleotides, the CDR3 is TGTGCCAGACAGGGGCCGAACACTGAAGCTTTCTTT. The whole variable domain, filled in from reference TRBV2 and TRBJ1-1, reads EPEVTQTPSHQVTQMGQEVILRCVPISNHLYFYWYRQILGQKVEFLVSFYNNEISEKSEIFDDQFSVERPDGSNFTLKIRSTKLEDSAMYFCARQGPNTEAFFGQGTRLTVV.

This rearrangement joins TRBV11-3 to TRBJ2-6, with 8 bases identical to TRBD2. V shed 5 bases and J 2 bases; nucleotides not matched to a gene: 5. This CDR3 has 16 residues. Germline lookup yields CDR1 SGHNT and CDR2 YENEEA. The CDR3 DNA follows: TGTGCCAGCAGCCCCCGGGGGGGCACTGGGGCCAACGTCCTGACTTTC. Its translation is CASSPRGGTGANVLTF. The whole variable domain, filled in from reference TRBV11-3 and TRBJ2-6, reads EAGVVQSPRYKIIEKKQPVAFWCNPISGHNTLYWYLQNLGQGPELLIRYENEEAVDDSQLPKDRFSAERLKGVDSTLKIQPAELGDSAVYLCASSPRGGTGANVLTFGAGSRLTVL.

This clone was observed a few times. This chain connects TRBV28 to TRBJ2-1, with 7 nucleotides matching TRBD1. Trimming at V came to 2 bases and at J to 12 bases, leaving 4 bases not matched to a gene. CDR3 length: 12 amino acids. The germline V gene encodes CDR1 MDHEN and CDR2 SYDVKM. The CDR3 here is CASSLDRDAQFF. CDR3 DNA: TGTGCCAGCAGTTTAGACAGGGACGCGCAGTTCTTC.

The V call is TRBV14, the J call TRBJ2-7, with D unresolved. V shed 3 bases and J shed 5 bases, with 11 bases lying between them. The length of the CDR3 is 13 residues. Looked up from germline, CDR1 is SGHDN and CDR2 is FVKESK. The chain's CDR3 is CASSQNPGDEQYF. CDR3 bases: TGTGCCAGCAGCCAGAATCCCGGTGACGAGCAGTACTTC.

The CDR3 region is CASSFTGYGTGELFF. For the CDR3, the DNA is TGTGCCAGCAGCTTTACGGGTTATGGCACCGGGGAGCTGTTTTTT. V gene TRBV7-9 combines with J gene TRBJ2-2, with unresolved D. Germline CDR1 reads SEHNR; CDR2 reads FQNEAQ (reference sequence). V shed 3 bases and J shed 4 bases, with 12 bases lying between them. The length of the CDR3 is 15 residues.

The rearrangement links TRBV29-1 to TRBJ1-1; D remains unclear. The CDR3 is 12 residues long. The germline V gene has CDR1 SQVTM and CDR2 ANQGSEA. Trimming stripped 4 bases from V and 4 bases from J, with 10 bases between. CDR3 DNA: TGCAGCGTTGCGCAGGTCCTCACTGAAGCTTTCTTT. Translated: CSVAQVLTEAFF.

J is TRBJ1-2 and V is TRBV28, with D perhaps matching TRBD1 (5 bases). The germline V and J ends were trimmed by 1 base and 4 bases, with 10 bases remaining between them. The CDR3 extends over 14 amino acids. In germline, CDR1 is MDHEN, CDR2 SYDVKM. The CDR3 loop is CASSLSHQGYGYTF. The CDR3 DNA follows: TGTGCCAGCAGTTTATCCCACCAGGGCTATGGCTACACCTTC.

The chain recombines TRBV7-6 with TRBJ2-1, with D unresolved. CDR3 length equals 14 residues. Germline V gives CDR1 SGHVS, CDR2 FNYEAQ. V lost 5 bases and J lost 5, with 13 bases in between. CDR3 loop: CASSLSGWDNEQFF. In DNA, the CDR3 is TGTGCCAGCAGCCTCTCCGGGTGGGACAATGAGCAGTTCTTC.

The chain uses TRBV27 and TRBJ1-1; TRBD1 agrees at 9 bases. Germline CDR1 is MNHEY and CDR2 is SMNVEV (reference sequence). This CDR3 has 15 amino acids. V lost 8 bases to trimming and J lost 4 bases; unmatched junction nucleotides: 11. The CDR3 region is CASSQRTGGATEAFF. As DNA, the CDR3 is TGTGCCAGCTCACAGAGAACAGGGGGCGCCACTGAAGCTTTCTTT.

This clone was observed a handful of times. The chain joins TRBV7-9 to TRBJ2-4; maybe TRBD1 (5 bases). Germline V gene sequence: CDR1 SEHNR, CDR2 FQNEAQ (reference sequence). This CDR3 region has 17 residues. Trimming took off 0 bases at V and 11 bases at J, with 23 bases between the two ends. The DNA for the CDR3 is TGTGCCAGCAGCTTAGCATTGGGGCAGCGCACGGTGCAGGTTCAGTACTTC. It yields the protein CASSLALGQRTVQVQYF.

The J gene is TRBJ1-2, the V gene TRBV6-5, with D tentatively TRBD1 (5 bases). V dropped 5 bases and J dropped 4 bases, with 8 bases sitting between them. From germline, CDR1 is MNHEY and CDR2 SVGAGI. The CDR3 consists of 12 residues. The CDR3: CASSDRLYGYTF. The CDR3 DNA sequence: TGTGCCAGCAGTGACAGACTCTATGGCTACACCTTC.

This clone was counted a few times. As DNA, the CDR3 is TGTGCCTGGAGTCCCATTAGGGGCGAGACCCAGTACTTC. It codes for CAWSPIRGETQYF. The chain recombines TRBV30 with TRBJ2-5; possibly TRBD1 for D (5 bases). The CDR3 is 13 amino acids. Germline values: CDR1 GTSNPN, CDR2 SVGIG (reference sequence). The V gene lost 2 bases and the J gene lost 5 bases, with 12 bases spanning the gap.

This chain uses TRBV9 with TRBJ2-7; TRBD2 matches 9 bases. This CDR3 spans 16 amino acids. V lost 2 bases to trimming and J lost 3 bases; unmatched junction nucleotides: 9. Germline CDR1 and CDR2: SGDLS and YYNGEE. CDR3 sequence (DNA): TGTGCCAGCAGCGTGGCCGGGACTAGCAGGGGCTACGAGCAGTACTTC. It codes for CASSVAGTSRGYEQYF.

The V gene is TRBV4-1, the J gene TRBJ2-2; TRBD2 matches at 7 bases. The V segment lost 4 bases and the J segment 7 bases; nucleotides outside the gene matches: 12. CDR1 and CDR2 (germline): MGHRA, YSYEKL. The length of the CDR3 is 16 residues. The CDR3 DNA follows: TGCGCCAGCAGCCCTCTCGGGATGGGGAGGGTCGGGGAGCTGTTTTTT. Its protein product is CASSPLGMGRVGELFF.

CDR3 residues: CASSQLSGDSYNEQFF. For the CDR3, the DNA is TGCGCCAGCAGCCAACTTAGCGGAGACTCCTACAATGAGCAGTTCTTC. The rearrangement joins TRBV4-1 to TRBJ2-1; D is possibly TRBD2 (6 bases). The CDR3 contains 16 residues. Trimming removed 2 bases from V and 0 bases from J, with 11 bases in between. Per the germline V gene, CDR1 is MGHRA and CDR2 is YSYEKL.